The T cell receptor (beta chain) under discussion was sequenced for a study of blood T cell repertoires in COVID-19. In this sample, this clone turned up a few times. Here immunoSEQ multiplex PCR was the method, and the copy in TCRdb shows in-frame clones only, minus some. The sample has approximately 89,000 clones; 78% are singletons. Germline CDR1 is SNHLY and CDR2 is FYNNEI. Trimming took off 1 base at V and 8 bases at J, with 6 bases between the two ends. This CDR3 is built from 12 residues. This chain connects TRBV2 to TRBJ2-1; weak D call: TRBD2 (5 bases). Source material: peripheral blood. This clonotype originated in a man in his 70s with COVID-19, enrolled during active disease. CDR3 protein: CASSEERDEQFF. CDR3 nucleotides: TGTGCCAGCAGTGAAGAGAGGGATGAGCAGTTCTTC.